The source of this TCR beta chain is a study of T cell repertoires in cytomegalovirus infection. Study information: Indications of both CMV infection and matching HLA type were provided by public TCR beta signatures.

The CDR3 runs to 15 residues. Per the germline V gene, CDR1 is GTSNPN and CDR2 is SVGIG (reference sequence). With 0 bases clipped from V and 4 bases from J, the junction kept 6 bases outside the gene matches. Points from the study as a whole: Totalled public TCR beta family frequency picked out people who carried CMV plus the relevant HLA. Ex vivo, HLA-C-restricted CMV-specific TCR beta clonotypes prevailed over the rest of the response.

Each CDR3 protein gets one entry after TCRdb re-called the reads with MiXCR. The sample includes hundreds of thousands of distinct CDR3 sequences, roughly 22% of them seen just once. With regard to this clonotype: The antigen remains unidentified.

The V and J genes are TRBV30 and TRBJ2-3; 8 bases fit TRBD2. The sequence came from a human donor in good health (CMV status not recorded). Some clones in this sample may be carry-over from other donors' samples. The sequenced material came from CD8+ T cells from PBMCs. The CDR3 here is CAWSVLRGGADTQYF. CDR3 sequence (DNA): TGTGCCTGGAGTGTCCTCCGGGGGGGCGCAGATACGCAGTATTTT.